Each of the 29 T cell receptor beta chains below was sequenced from the same sample in a study of control samples from healthy donors and cancer patients (dated by TCRdb to about 2020). Library preparation was by the immunoSEQ multiplex PCR assay. TCRdb's version of the immuneACCESS table is confined to in-frame rearrangements and falls short of the full clone set. An unresolved V gene accounts for under half of the shortfall where checked; the remainder is of unknown origin. The sample table records under 300,000 clones; roughly four fifths of these occur just once. 10% to 15% of the sample is taken by the ten largest. The sequencing sample was made of PBMCs. Receptors were obtained from a woman in her fifties or sixties with lung cancer.

The chain links TRBV14 to TRBJ1-6; a weak D match, TRBD1 (5 bases). Germline V CDR1 and CDR2: SGHDN, FVKESK. Trimming took 6 bases from V and 0 from J, leaving 18 bases between them. The CDR3 length is 18 residues. The CDR3 coding sequence is TGTGCCAGCAGTCCAGAGGGTCGGGACGGCTCCTATAATTCACCCCTCCACTTT. This sequence encodes CASSPEGRDGSYNSPLHF.

CDR3 nucleotides: TGTGCCAGCAGCCAAGAACCGGGACTAGCGGGAGGGGGGTATGAGCAGTTCTTC. Protein sequence: CASSQEPGLAGGGYEQFF. The V call is TRBV3-1 (or the pseudogene TRBV3-2), the J call TRBJ2-1; 16 bases match TRBD2. Germline V gene sequence: CDR1 LGHDT, CDR2 YNNKEL (reference sequence). The J segment lost 8 bases and the V segment lost 0 bases, leaving 7 bases of the junction unmatched. This CDR3 comprises 18 residues.

The chain is built from TRBV3-1 (or the pseudogene TRBV3-2) and TRBJ1-1, with D perhaps matching TRBD1 (5 bases). The CDR3 extends over 14 amino acids. The V end lost 0 bases, the J end lost 4 bases, and 9 bases lay between the germline ends. Germline assignment: CDR1 LGHDT and CDR2 YNNKEL (reference sequence). The CDR3 nucleotides are TGTGCCAGCAGCCAAGATTACGGGGGCACTGAAGCTTTCTTT. It encodes CASSQDYGGTEAFF.

V and J are TRBV5-4 and TRBJ1-4; TRBD1 might be the D (6 bases). This CDR3 is 15 amino acids long. Germline loops: CDR1 SGHNT, CDR2 YYREEE (reference sequence). The ends were cut back, 4 bases at V and 7 bases at J, with 17 bases in the middle. CDR3 sequence: CASSDPGAVGEKLFF. The CDR3 DNA is TGTGCCAGCAGCGACCCAGGGGCAGTGGGTGAAAAACTGTTTTTT. The full variable domain, its missing parts supplied by reference TRBV5-4 and TRBJ1-4, is ETGVTQSPTHLIKTRGQQVTLRCSSQSGHNTVSWYQQALGQGPQFIFQYYREEENGRGNFPPRFSGLQFPNYSSELNVNALELDDSALYLCASSDPGAVGEKLFFGSGTQLSVL.

The chain uses TRBV3-1 (or the pseudogene TRBV3-2) and TRBJ2-1; D call uncertain. Germline CDR1 reads LGHDT; CDR2 reads YNNKEL (reference sequence). Trimming removed 4 bases at V and 9 bases at J, with 10 bases between. CDR3 length equals 12 residues. In DNA form, the CDR3 reads TGTGCCAGCAGCCGATACGGCACTGAGCAGTTCTTC. This gives the protein CASSRYGTEQFF.

This chain uses TRBV2 with TRBJ1-1; no reliable D call. Trimming pared 6 bases from V and 1 base from J, leaving 9 bases between. Germline V lookup: CDR1 SNHLY, CDR2 FYNNEI. This CDR3 has 13 residues. The DNA for the CDR3 is TGTGCCAGCAGGGAGAATAGGAACACTGAAGCTTTCTTT. The encoded protein is CASRENRNTEAFF.

This rearrangement joins TRBV11-1 to TRBJ1-6; D remains ambiguous. V lost 3 bases and J lost 6, with 9 bases in between. The CDR3 contains 14 residues. Germline lookup yields CDR1 SGHAT and CDR2 FQDESV (reference sequence). The CDR3 loop reads CASSFTQINSPLHF. CDR3 DNA sequence: TGTGCCAGCAGCTTTACGCAGATTAATTCACCCCTCCACTTT. Full variable domain (rest looked up from reference TRBV11-1 and TRBJ1-6): EAEVAQSPRYKITEKSQAVAFWCDPISGHATLYWYRQILGQGPELLVQFQDESVVDDSQLPKDRFSAERLKGVDSTLKIQPAELGDSAMYLCASSFTQINSPLHFGNGTRLTVT.

The chain joins TRBV7-8 to TRBJ1-6; D might be TRBD1 (5 bases). The ends were cut back, 8 bases at V and 7 bases at J, with 6 bases in the middle. Germline CDR1 is SGHVS and CDR2 is FQNEAQ. The CDR3 runs 11 residues. The CDR3 spells CASGGNSPLHF. The CDR3, as DNA: TGTGCCAGCGGGGGGAATTCACCCCTCCACTTT.

The chain is built from TRBV2 and TRBJ2-1; 9 bases map to TRBD2. CDR3 length: 15 amino acids. Germline CDR1 SNHLY, CDR2 FYNNEI. V lost 5 bases to trimming and J lost 0 bases; unmatched junction nucleotides: 2. This CDR3 reads CASSRAGGSYNEQFF. In DNA form, the CDR3 reads TGTGCCAGCAGTAGAGCGGGGGGCTCCTACAATGAGCAGTTCTTC.

V and J are TRBV5-1 and TRBJ2-5, with D possibly called TRBD1 or TRBD2 (5 bases each). Trimming removed 4 bases at V and 1 base at J, with 14 bases between. Germline V gene sequence: CDR1 SGHRS, CDR2 YFSETQ. This CDR3 is 15 amino acids long. CDR3 bases: TGCGCCAGCAGCCAGGCTTGGGACGGCCAAGAGACCCAGTACTTC. This encodes CASSQAWDGQETQYF.

Of note for this clone: Different DNA sequences within this sample yield the same CDR3. This rearrangement joins TRBV4-1 to TRBJ1-4; tentatively, D is TRBD1 (5 bases). The CDR3 extends over 12 amino acids. Per germline, CDR1 MGHRA and CDR2 YSYEKL. V shed 0 bases and J shed 14 bases, with 10 bases lying between them. CDR3 in amino acids: CASSQEWGPLFF. As DNA, the CDR3 is TGCGCCAGCAGCCAAGAATGGGGCCCCCTGTTTTTT.

This clone came up a few times. The J gene is TRBJ1-4, the V gene TRBV19, with a weak D call TRBD1 (5 bases). Germline V gene data show CDR1 as LNHDA and CDR2 as SQIVND (reference sequence). V lost 0 bases, J lost 5 bases, and 10 bases lay in between. This CDR3 is 15 amino acids long. DNA for the CDR3: TGTGCCAGTAGTATAGATCCCGGACACAATGAAAAACTGTTTTTT. It yields the protein CASSIDPGHNEKLFF.

The gene calls are TRBV21-1 and TRBJ2-7; whether TRBD2, the table's D call, matches the DNA was not checked. TRBV21-1 constitutes a pseudogene. The CDR3 has 14 residues. Here the CDR3 reads CASSKRRPSSEQYF. CDR3 sequence (DNA): TGTGCCAGCAGCAAAAGACGGCCTTCTAGCGAGCAGTACTTC.

The chain links TRBV7-9 to TRBJ2-1, with 7 bases fitting TRBD2. This CDR3 spans 15 amino acids. Trimming cost V 3 bases and J 10 bases; bases outside gene matches: 12. Germline-derived CDR1 and CDR2 are SEHNR and FQNEAQ (reference sequence). The CDR3 bases are TGTGCCAGCAGCTTCGAAGGGACTATCCAGGGAGAGCAGTTCTTC. This encodes CASSFEGTIQGEQFF.

The chain is built from TRBV5-4 and TRBJ1-2, with D uncertain. The CDR3 runs to 17 residues. The germline V and J ends were trimmed by 0 bases and 0 bases, with 15 bases remaining between them. The germline CDR1 and CDR2 sequences are SGHNT and YYREEE (reference sequence). Here the CDR3 reads CASSLGGLTSPNYGYTF. The CDR3 nucleotides read TGTGCCAGCAGCTTGGGGGGATTGACTTCCCCTAACTATGGCTACACCTTC.

J is TRBJ1-6 and V is TRBV5-1; weak D call: TRBD1 (6 bases). Germline CDR1 SGHRS, CDR2 YFSETQ. This CDR3 contains 14 residues. Trimming removed 1 base from V and 8 bases from J, with 10 bases in between. This CDR3 is CASSLTGRDSPLHF. For the CDR3, the DNA is TGCGCCAGCAGCTTGACAGGGAGGGATTCACCCCTCCACTTT.

The chain joins TRBV7-9 to TRBJ1-3; TRBD1 matches 10 bases. CDR3 length: 19 amino acids. V lost 6 bases, J lost 1 base, and 15 bases stayed unmatched. CDR1 and CDR2 (germline): SEHNR, FQNEAQ (reference sequence). DNA of the CDR3: TGTGCCAGCAGTACCCCAGGGACAGGGGATAATAGGTCTGGAAACACCATATATTTT. It codes for CASSTPGTGDNRSGNTIYF.

This clone was detected once. V and J are TRBV15 and TRBJ2-2; the D gene is possibly TRBD1 (6 bases). Germline values: CDR1 LNHNV, CDR2 YYDKDF (reference sequence). Between the trimmed V and J ends, which lost 0 bases and 4 bases, there was a span of 12 bases. The CDR3 is 16 residues long. The CDR3 protein is CATSREQGSITGELFF. The CDR3 DNA reads TGTGCCACCAGCAGAGAACAGGGAAGTATCACCGGGGAGCTGTTTTTT.

Written as DNA, the CDR3 is TGTGCCAGCAGGGGATCTGGAAACACCATATATTTT. Amino acids: CASRGSGNTIYF. The chain employs TRBV6-5 and TRBJ1-3, with D uncertain. Trimming shortened V by 6 bases and J by 1 base, and 4 bases separated the two germline ends. In germline, CDR1 is MNHEY, CDR2 SVGAGI. The CDR3 is 12 amino acids.

The chain joins TRBV30 to TRBJ1-1, with 9 bases identical to TRBD1. Trimming cost V 2 bases and J 1 base; bases outside gene matches: 5. Germline CDR1 GTSNPN, CDR2 SVGIG (reference sequence). The CDR3 runs to 15 residues. The CDR3 reads CAWSYMDRGNTEAFF. CDR3 coding DNA: TGTGCCTGGAGTTATATGGACAGGGGGAACACTGAAGCTTTCTTT.

The chain links TRBV5-1 to TRBJ2-5; 11 nucleotides agree with TRBD2. This CDR3 is 15 amino acids long. The trim removed 6 bases at V and 4 bases at J, leaving 8 bases unmatched. Germline-derived CDR1 and CDR2 are SGHRS and YFSETQ. CDR3 coding DNA: TGCGCCAGCACCCCGGGCACTAGCGGGGGAGAGACCCAGTACTTC. Residues: CASTPGTSGGETQYF. Full variable domain (missing parts from reference TRBV5-1 and TRBJ2-5): KAGVTQTPRYLIKTRGQQVTLSCSPISGHRSVSWYQQTPGQGLQFLFEYFSETQRNKGNFPGRFSGRQFSNSRSEMNVSTLELGDSALYLCASTPGTSGGETQYFGPGTRLLVL.

The V gene is TRBV5-6, the J gene TRBJ1-2; D is perhaps TRBD1 (5 bases). V was clipped by 3 bases and J by 6 bases, with 18 bases between them. CDR3 length: 15 amino acids. The V gene's germline CDR1 is SGHDT and CDR2 YYEEEE. CDR3 DNA sequence: TGTGCCAGCAGCTCGGGTTGGGGCGAGGGCCATGGCTACACCTTC. Amino acid sequence: CASSSGWGEGHGYTF.

The table lists this clone with a few counts. The chain combines TRBV27 with TRBJ2-1, with D possibly TRBD2 on 6 matching bases. V lost 5 bases and J lost 1, with 21 bases in between. CDR3 size: 18 residues. The V gene's germline CDR1 is MNHEY and CDR2 SMNVEV (reference sequence). The CDR3 DNA reads TGTGCCAGCAGTCCTGAAGGGTTCCGGGAGCATTCCTACAATGAGCAGTTCTTC. It codes for CASSPEGFREHSYNEQFF.

This clone appeared once. This chain joins TRBV9 and TRBJ1-2; D might be TRBD1 (5 bases). CDR3 length: 14 residues. The V and J ends lost 8 bases and 4 bases respectively, with 18 bases between them. Germline V lookup: CDR1 SGDLS, CDR2 YYNGEE. The CDR3 spells CASTPGSGVYGYTF. DNA of the CDR3: TGTGCCAGTACCCCCGGATCGGGGGTCTATGGCTACACCTTC.

This clone has just one count. The V gene is TRBV3-1 (or the pseudogene TRBV3-2), the J gene TRBJ1-2; D gene uncertain. The CDR3 loop spans 15 amino acids. Germline-derived CDR1 and CDR2 are LGHDT and YNNKEL (reference sequence). V was trimmed by 0 bases and J by 4 bases, leaving 12 bases between them. The CDR3 DNA reads TGTGCCAGCAGCCAAGATAACACAGCACCCTATGGCTACACCTTC. It codes for CASSQDNTAPYGYTF.

The chain has TRBV3-1 (or the pseudogene TRBV3-2) and TRBJ1-2; 8 nucleotides align to TRBD1. The CDR3 contains 13 residues. With V trimmed by 7 bases and J by 8 bases, 9 bases remained unmatched. The germline V gene encodes CDR1 LGHDT and CDR2 YNNKEL (reference sequence). In DNA form, the CDR3 reads TGTGCCAGCACAGACCAGGGGGCATGGGGCTACACCTTC. Translation: CASTDQGAWGYTF.

This rearrangement joins TRBV2 to TRBJ2-3; 7 positions agree with TRBD1. Per the germline V gene, CDR1 is SNHLY and CDR2 is FYNNEI. This CDR3 spans 14 amino acids. The trim removed 6 bases at V and 4 bases at J, leaving 7 bases unmatched. DNA of the CDR3: TGTGCCAGCAGCGACCGAACAGGGGCAGATACGCAGTATTTT. This encodes CASSDRTGADTQYF.

This rearrangement joins TRBV4-1 to TRBJ1-5; D is unresolved. Deletions cut 0 bases from V and 4 bases from J, with 16 bases between. CDR1 and CDR2 (germline): MGHRA, YSYEKL. The length of the CDR3 is 17 residues. The CDR3 loop is CASSQDSYGQVNQPQHF. The CDR3 nucleotides are TGCGCCAGCAGCCAAGATTCCTATGGGCAGGTGAATCAGCCCCAGCATTTT.

V gene TRBV6-5 combines with J gene TRBJ2-5, with D possibly TRBD1 on 5 matching bases. V lost 0 bases and J lost 4, with 9 bases in between. The CDR3 contains 14 residues. The germline V gene encodes CDR1 MNHEY and CDR2 SVGAGI. CDR3 residues: CASSYSSRAETQYF. CDR3 coding DNA: TGTGCCAGCAGTTACTCGTCCAGGGCAGAGACCCAGTACTTC.